These 17 T cell receptor beta chains came from one sample sequenced in a study of post-analysis software for immune sequencing data. Findings and caveats of the study: A few TRBV segments, TRBV5-6, TRBV5-1 and TRBV20-1 among them, were found more frequent in patients than controls.

Antigen specificity for these receptors is unknown. Tagging with unique molecular identifiers was a feature of the TCR beta cDNA libraries. TCRdb reprocessed the PCR reads with MiXCR, giving one entry per CDR3 protein. The repertoire holds about 400,000 distinct CDR3 sequences, with 30% to 45% as singletons. Material: blood. These receptors were taken from a girl aged 10 to 17 with multiple sclerosis.

The chain links TRBV27 to TRBJ2-7, with TRBD1 matching 11 bases. In germline, CDR1 is MNHEY, CDR2 SMNVEV (reference sequence). With 5 bases clipped from V and 6 bases from J, the junction kept 12 bases outside the gene matches. The CDR3 is made up of 16 amino acids. This chain's CDR3 is CASSGYPGQGVGEQYF. For the CDR3, the DNA is TGTGCCAGCAGTGGGTACCCGGGACAGGGGGTTGGCGAGCAGTACTTC.

CDR3 residues: CASQAPIGYTEAFF. CDR3 nucleotides: TGTGCCAGCCAGGCCCCCATCGGATACACTGAAGCTTTCTTT. The V call is TRBV2, the J call TRBJ1-1; unclear D gene. Germline V CDR1 and CDR2: SNHLY, FYNNEI. The germline V and J ends were trimmed by 8 bases and 3 bases, with 16 bases remaining between them. The CDR3 covers 14 residues.

This clonotype was seen a handful of times. The chain couples TRBV5-1 to TRBJ2-6, with TRBD1 identical over 8 bases. Germline-derived CDR1 and CDR2 are SGHRS and YFSETQ. The CDR3 covers 18 residues. The trim removed 4 bases at V and 0 bases at J, leaving 9 bases unmatched. CDR3 DNA: TGCGCCAGCAGCCACTGGACAGGGAAAAGCTCTGGGGCCAACGTCCTGACTTTC. Amino acids: CASSHWTGKSSGANVLTF.

This clonotype has only a few counts. The chain uses TRBV28 and TRBJ2-6; 8 bases match TRBD1. This CDR3 is built from 19 residues. The V and J ends lost 3 bases and 0 bases, in that order; junction bases with no gene match: 10. Per the germline V gene, CDR1 is MDHEN and CDR2 is SYDVKM. CDR3 bases: TGTGCCAGCAGTTTCACAGTCAGGGGGCCTTCCTCTGGGGCCAACGTCCTGACTTTC. Its translation: CASSFTVRGPSSGANVLTF.

The table lists this clonotype with a few counts. J is TRBJ2-7 and V is TRBV27; D is possibly TRBD1 or TRBD2 (5 bases each). Trimming took off 4 bases at V and 5 bases at J, with 9 bases between the two ends. Germline V gene sequence: CDR1 MNHEY, CDR2 SMNVEV (reference sequence). CDR3 size: 12 residues. The CDR3 loop reads CASSSGSHEQYF. The CDR3 coding sequence is TGTGCCAGCAGTTCAGGGAGCCACGAGCAGTACTTC.

This clonotype has a count of ten or more. The DNA of the CDR3 is TGTGCCAGCAGTTATCGGGGACCCTACGAGCAGTACTTC. This gives the protein CASSYRGPYEQYF. The chain recombines TRBV5-6 with TRBJ2-7, with D perhaps assigned TRBD1 or TRBD2 (5 bases each). CDR1 SGHDT and CDR2 YYEEEE come from the germline V gene. Trimming pared 5 bases from V and 2 bases from J, leaving 11 bases between. The CDR3 has 13 residues.

There are a few counts of this clonotype. The CDR3, as DNA: TGTGCCAGCAGTACAACCTATACCTACGAGCAGTACTTC. It specifies CASSTTYTYEQYF. V gene TRBV6-1 combines with J gene TRBJ2-7, with no clear D. This CDR3 spans 13 amino acids. V gave up 5 bases and J gave up 2 bases, with 10 bases separating them. In germline, CDR1 is MNHNS, CDR2 SASEGT.

As to this clonotype: The germline gene is not matched at one end of the junction; a read error may be the cause. The rearrangement links TRBV7-2 to TRBJ2-3; 11 nucleotides align to TRBD2. The CDR3 contains 14 residues. CDR1 SGHTA and CDR2 FQGNSA come from the germline V gene. CDR3 sequence reads: CASSPSGGSDAQYF. DNA for the CDR3: TGTGCCAGCAGCCCTAGCGGGGGGTCAGATGCGCAGTATTTT.

There are a few counts of this clonotype. The genes are TRBV27 and TRBJ2-1; D may be TRBD2 (6 bases). Germline-derived CDR1 and CDR2 are MNHEY and SMNVEV (reference sequence). The CDR3 covers 17 residues. The V gene lost 4 bases and the J gene lost 5 bases, with 21 bases spanning the gap. The CDR3 sequence is CASSSASLAAPDNEQFF. DNA for the CDR3: TGTGCCAGCAGTTCCGCCTCGTTAGCGGCCCCAGACAATGAGCAGTTCTTC.

This chain links TRBV5-1 with TRBJ2-7; possibly TRBD1 for D (6 bases). Germline V gene lookup returns CDR1 SGHRS and CDR2 YFSETQ. Trimming removed 0 bases at V and 1 base at J, with 14 bases between. The CDR3 length is 16 residues. The CDR3 nucleotides read TGCGCCAGCAGCTTGGTAATGGGGGCACGGTCCTACGAGCAGTACTTC. This codes for CASSLVMGARSYEQYF.

This clonotype was observed a few times. The genes are TRBV20-1 and TRBJ1-1; D unclear. The germline gives CDR1 DFQATT, CDR2 SNEGSKA (reference sequence). V dropped 5 bases and J dropped 5 bases, with 9 bases sitting between them. The CDR3 is 11 residues long. CDR3 sequence (DNA): TGCAGTGCTTTCTTAATAACTGAAGCTTTCTTT. Translation gives CSAFLITEAFF.

This clonotype was seen more than once but under ten times. The gene calls are TRBV2 and TRBJ2-1; D is unresolved. V was shortened by 2 bases and J by 2 bases, with 10 bases between the two germline ends. CDR3 length equals 15 residues. Germline assignment: CDR1 SNHLY and CDR2 FYNNEI. CDR3 coding DNA: TGTGCCAGCAGTGAAAGGGTGGTAGCCTACAATGAGCAGTTCTTC. Translated, it gives CASSERVVAYNEQFF.

Details on this clonotype: The junction does not match germline at one end; this may be a read error. The chain recombines TRBV20-1 with TRBJ2-7; D may be TRBD1 or TRBD2 (6 bases each). From germline, CDR1 is DFQATT and CDR2 SNEGSKA (reference sequence). The length of the CDR3 is 12 residues. CDR3 DNA sequence: TGCAGTGCTAGCGGGGGCTCCGACGAGCAGTACTTC. This codes for CSASGGSDEQYF.

This clonotype has more than one count but fewer than ten. The chain uses TRBV9 and TRBJ2-7; D remains ambiguous. The CDR3 loop spans 14 amino acids. With 0 bases removed from V and 0 bases from J, the gap between germline ends came to 7 bases. Germline V gene lookup returns CDR1 SGDLS and CDR2 YYNGEE. The CDR3 coding sequence is TGTGCCAGCAGCGTAGGTGTCTCCTCCTACGAGCAGTACTTC. It yields the protein CASSVGVSSYEQYF.

The chain combines TRBV7-2 with TRBJ2-3; D may match TRBD1 or TRBD2 (5 bases each). V was shortened by 5 bases and J by 1 base, with 13 bases between the two germline ends. The CDR3 has 15 amino acids. Per germline, CDR1 SGHTA and CDR2 FQGNSA. CDR3 sequence: CASSPPWGCTDTQYF. The CDR3 DNA follows: TGTGCCAGCAGCCCCCCTTGGGGGTGCACAGATACGCAGTATTTT.

This clonotype was recorded a few times. The CDR3 loop reads CASSSGLGSYEQYF. The CDR3 bases are TGTGCCAGCAGCTCAGGACTTGGATCCTACGAGCAGTACTTC. The chain employs TRBV7-2 and TRBJ2-7; the D gene is possibly TRBD2 (5 bases). Germline-derived CDR1 and CDR2 are SGHTA and FQGNSA. V lost 4 bases to trimming and J lost 1 base, with 11 bases between them. The CDR3 loop spans 14 amino acids. The variable domain in full, completed from reference TRBV7-2 and TRBJ2-7, reads GAGVSQSPSNKVTEKGKDVELRCDPISGHTALYWYRQSLGQGLEFLIYFQGNSAPDKSGLPSDRFSAERTGGSVSTLTIQRTQQEDSAVYLCASSSGLGSYEQYFGPGTRLTVT.

This clonotype was seen repeatedly, ten times or more. V usage is TRBV7-2 and J usage is TRBJ2-1, with 12 bases that match TRBD2. Trimming removed 4 bases from V and 4 bases from J; junction bases left unmatched: 2. CDR3 length equals 15 residues. Per germline, CDR1 SGHTA and CDR2 FQGNSA. The CDR3 nucleotides are TGTGCCAGCAGCTGGACTAGCGGGGTTTACAATGAGCAGTTCTTC. It encodes CASSWTSGVYNEQFF.